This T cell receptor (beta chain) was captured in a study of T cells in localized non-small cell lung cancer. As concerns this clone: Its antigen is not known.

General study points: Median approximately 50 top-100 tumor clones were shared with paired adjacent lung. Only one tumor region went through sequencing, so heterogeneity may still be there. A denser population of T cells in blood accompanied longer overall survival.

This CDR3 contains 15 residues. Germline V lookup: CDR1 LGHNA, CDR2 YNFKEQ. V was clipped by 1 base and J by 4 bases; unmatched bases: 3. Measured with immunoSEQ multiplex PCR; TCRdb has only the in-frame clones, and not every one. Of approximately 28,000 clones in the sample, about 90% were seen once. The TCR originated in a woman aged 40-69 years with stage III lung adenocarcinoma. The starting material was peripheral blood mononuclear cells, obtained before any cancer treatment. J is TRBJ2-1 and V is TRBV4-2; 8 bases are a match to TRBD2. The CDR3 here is CASSQAGGPYNEQFF. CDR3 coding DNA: TGTGCCAGCAGCCAAGCGGGAGGGCCTTACAATGAGCAGTTCTTC.